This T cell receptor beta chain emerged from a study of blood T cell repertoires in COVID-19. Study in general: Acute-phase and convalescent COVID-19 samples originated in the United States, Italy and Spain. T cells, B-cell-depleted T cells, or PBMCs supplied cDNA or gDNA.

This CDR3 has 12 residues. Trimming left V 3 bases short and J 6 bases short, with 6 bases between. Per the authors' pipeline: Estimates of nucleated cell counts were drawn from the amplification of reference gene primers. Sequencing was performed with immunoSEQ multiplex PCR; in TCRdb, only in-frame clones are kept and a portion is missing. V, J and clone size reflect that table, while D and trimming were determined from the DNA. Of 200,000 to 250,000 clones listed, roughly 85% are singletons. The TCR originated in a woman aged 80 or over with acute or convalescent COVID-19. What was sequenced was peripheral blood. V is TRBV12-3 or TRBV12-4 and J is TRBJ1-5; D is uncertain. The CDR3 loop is CASSFSSQPQHF. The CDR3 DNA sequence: TGTGCCAGCAGTTTTTCCAGTCAGCCCCAGCATTTT.